Shown below are 4 T cell receptor beta chains from a single sample sequenced in a study of T cells in Graves' hyperthyroidism and ophthalmopathy. What was amplified from RNA transcripts were TCR beta CDR3 regions. A first-round RT-PCR of the TCR CDR3 used the HTBI primer set. TCRdb processed the multiplex PCR reads anew with MiXCR; each CDR3 protein has one entry. The data show over 650,000 distinct CDR3 sequences, approximately 42% seen once. The source material was peripheral blood or thyroid tissue (not recorded which). The receptor set was obtained from an adult man with Graves' disease, either hyperthyroidism or ophthalmopathy (not recorded which).

The V gene is TRBV7-9, the J gene TRBJ2-5, with 10 bases lining up with TRBD1. There are 15 residues in the CDR3. CDR1 and CDR2 from the germline V gene are SEHNR and FQNEAQ (reference sequence). The ends lost 6 bases at V and 9 bases at J; junction bases unmatched: 13. CDR3 in amino acids: CASSPGTGVDQPQYF. The CDR3 nucleotides are TGTGCCAGCAGTCCCGGGACAGGGGTTGATCAGCCCCAGTACTTC.

The sample holds many counts of this clonotype. The rearrangement uses TRBV7-8 and TRBJ1-1, with D perhaps matching TRBD1 (5 bases). The germline V gene has CDR1 SGHVS and CDR2 FQNEAQ. V lost 5 bases and J lost 1, with 14 bases in between. The CDR3 contains 15 residues. The CDR3 coding sequence is TGTGCCAGCAGCCCACGGGACTTCCCGAACACTGAAGCTTTCTTT. Translated: CASSPRDFPNTEAFF. Full variable domain (rest looked up from reference TRBV7-8 and TRBJ1-1): GAGVSQSPRYKVAKRGQDVALRCDPISGHVSLFWYQQALGQGPEFLTYFQNEAQLDKSGLPSDRFFAERPEGSVSTLKIQRTQQEDSAVYLCASSPRDFPNTEAFFGQGTRLTVV.

This chain links TRBV20-1 with TRBJ1-2, with no clear D. Deletions cut 0 bases from V and 6 bases from J, with 11 bases between. This CDR3 comprises 13 residues. Germline CDR1 reads DFQATT; CDR2 reads SNEGSKA (reference sequence). This CDR3 reads CSAREGIFDGYTF. DNA of the CDR3: TGCAGTGCTAGAGAGGGGATTTTCGATGGCTACACCTTC.

This clonotype has a count of ten or more. The rearrangement joins TRBV25-1 to TRBJ1-2; D not resolved. Germline CDR1 is MGHDK and CDR2 is SYGVNS. V lost 2 bases to trimming and J lost 0 bases, with 10 bases between them. The CDR3 contains 15 residues. CDR3 sequence: CASSEGASPNYGYTF. The DNA of the CDR3 is TGTGCCAGCAGTGAAGGCGCTTCCCCTAACTATGGCTACACCTTC.